This T cell receptor beta chain was recorded in a study of PD-1 blockade in mismatch repair-deficient tumors. As to time point: approximately ten-day in vitro stimulation with candidate neoantigen peptide 4. The CDR3 is 16 amino acids. From germline, CDR1 is MNHNS and CDR2 SASEGT. Trimming left V 3 bases short and J 5 bases short, with 17 bases between. Study-level results: About 4.5% of the 142 peptide-expanded blood TCRs were also found in tumor.

Sequencing used immunoSEQ multiplex PCR; TCRdb keeps in-frame clones, though not all of them. The repertoire holds about 13,000 clones, 84% seen once, with approximately 20% in the top ten. For this clone: The antigen is not known.

This clonotype originated in an adult with mismatch repair-deficient cancer. The material sequenced was cells cultured in vitro, taken from a patient treated with pembrolizumab. The chain uses TRBV6-1 and TRBJ2-1; TRBD1 or TRBD2 may be the D gene (5 bases each). CDR3 nucleotide sequence: TGTGCCAGCAGTGACCGGGGAAGGACACCACACAATGAGCAGTTCTTC. As protein: CASSDRGRTPHNEQFF.